Presented here are 14 T cell receptor beta chains from one specimen sequenced in a study of a mutant IDH1 vaccine in newly diagnosed glioma. The sample's time point: week 35, safety follow-up. The study gave 300 ug of mutant IDH1 20-mer peptide per vaccine dose, with topical imiquimod. Profiled with immunoSEQ multiplex PCR; TCRdb holds only in-frame clones, not every one. The sample carries about 26,000 clones, less than 90% recorded once. For these TCRs, the target antigens are not known. The sample was PBMCs, taken from a glioma patient whose treatment included an IDH1 peptide vaccine. All receptors come from a man younger than 40 with glioma.

The chain uses TRBV2 and TRBJ2-7, with D tentatively TRBD1 (5 bases). This CDR3 has 13 amino acids. CDR1 SNHLY and CDR2 FYNNEI come from the germline V gene. Trimming shortened V by 5 bases and J by 2 bases, and 10 bases separated the two germline ends. As DNA, the CDR3 is TGTGCCAGCAGTAATGACAGAGCCTACGAGCAGTACTTC. This codes for CASSNDRAYEQYF.

CDR3 protein: CASSPDSPRREKLFF. The DNA of the CDR3 is TGCGCCAGCAGCCCGGACTCCCCACGCAGGGAAAAACTGTTTTTT. The chain links TRBV5-1 to TRBJ1-4; D gene ambiguous. The V end lost 4 bases, the J end lost 8 bases, and 18 bases lay between the germline ends. CDR3 length: 15 residues. The germline CDR1 and CDR2 sequences are SGHRS and YFSETQ.

The CDR3 sequence: CASSVAENSYEQYF. The CDR3 DNA reads as TGTGCCAGCAGCGTAGCGGAGAACTCCTACGAGCAGTACTTC. V gene TRBV9 combines with J gene TRBJ2-7; D gene uncertain. The V end lost 0 bases, the J end lost 0 bases, and 7 bases lay between the germline ends. Germline lookup yields CDR1 SGDLS and CDR2 YYNGEE. CDR3 length: 14 amino acids.

This sequence joins TRBV5-1 and TRBJ2-1, with 16 positions matching TRBD2. V was clipped by 1 base and J by 7 bases; unmatched bases: 2. Per the germline V gene, CDR1 is SGHRS and CDR2 is YFSETQ. CDR3 length: 16 amino acids. This chain's CDR3 is CASSLRGLAGGNEQFF. In DNA, the CDR3 is TGCGCCAGCAGCTTGCGGGGACTAGCGGGGGGGAATGAGCAGTTCTTC.

This chain joins TRBV29-1 and TRBJ2-2; perhaps TRBD2 as D (6 bases). V was cut by 1 base and J by 3 bases, with 9 bases left in between. The germline V gene encodes CDR1 SQVTM and CDR2 ANQGSEA. CDR3 size: 14 residues. CDR3 bases: TGCAGCGTTGAAGGGGGGGAGGACACCGGGGAGCTGTTTTTT. It encodes CSVEGGEDTGELFF.

The chain joins TRBV6-5 to TRBJ2-5; TRBD2 matches at 11 bases. Germline V gene data show CDR1 as MNHEY and CDR2 as SVGAGI. The CDR3 covers 15 residues. V trimming: 2 bases; J trimming: 2 bases; junction bases outside the gene matches: 1. As DNA, the CDR3 is TGTGCCAGCAGTTACGGGACTAGCGGACAAGAGACCCAGTACTTC. It translates to CASSYGTSGQETQYF.

The chain carries TRBV10-3 and TRBJ2-6; 13 bases map to TRBD2. The CDR3 runs 16 residues. Losses at the gene ends were 8 bases for V and 4 bases for J; bases not matched to a gene: 5. Germline V gene data show CDR1 as ENHRY and CDR2 as SYGVKD. DNA of the CDR3: TGTGCCATCGGGACTAGCGGGATCTCCGGGGCCAACGTCCTGACTTTC. Protein: CAIGTSGISGANVLTF.

V and J are TRBV4-1 and TRBJ1-5, with D tentatively TRBD1 (5 bases). The V end lost 0 bases, the J end lost 6 bases, and 12 bases lay between the germline ends. Germline V CDR1 and CDR2: MGHRA, YSYEKL. The CDR3 length is 15 residues. DNA for the CDR3: TGCGCCAGCAGCCAAGATCCGGGTGGGGGTCAGCCCCAGCATTTT. Protein: CASSQDPGGGQPQHF.

This chain connects TRBV6-5 to TRBJ2-7, with 9 bases matching TRBD2. Per germline, CDR1 MNHEY and CDR2 SVGAGI. The CDR3 runs 15 residues. With V trimmed by 5 bases and J by 4 bases, 9 bases remained unmatched. CDR3 loop: CASSRELAGQYEQYF. CDR3 bases: TGTGCCAGCAGTCGAGAGCTAGCGGGACAGTACGAGCAGTACTTC.

The V and J genes are TRBV7-2 and TRBJ2-7; 8 positions agree with TRBD2. The CDR3 sequence is 15 residues long. V lost 1 base and J lost 7; bases outside the gene matches: 9. Germline CDR1 reads SGHTA; CDR2 reads FQGNSA. CDR3 nucleotide sequence: TGTGCCAGCAGCTTAGACGGGCGGGGGGTCGGTGAGCAGTACTTC. Its protein product is CASSLDGRGVGEQYF.

The J gene is TRBJ1-5, the V gene TRBV6-1; D uncertain. Trimming shortened V by 8 bases and J by 7 bases, and 21 bases separated the two germline ends. Per germline, CDR1 MNHNS and CDR2 SASEGT. The CDR3 has 15 residues. The CDR3 bases are TGTGCCAGCCTACCCGGGGTTAGCCTTGGGCAGCCCCAGCATTTT. Its protein product is CASLPGVSLGQPQHF.

This clone showed up just a few times. The J gene is TRBJ1-1, the V gene TRBV7-9, with D perhaps matching TRBD1 (5 bases). CDR1 and CDR2 (germline): SEHNR, FQNEAQ (reference sequence). The CDR3 is 14 residues long. Trimming removed 2 bases at V and 3 bases at J, with 10 bases between. CDR3 protein: CASSLMGGDTEAFF. The CDR3 DNA follows: TGTGCCAGCAGCTTAATGGGGGGGGACACTGAAGCTTTCTTT. The full variable domain, in which reference TRBV7-9 and TRBJ1-1 provide the parts outside the CDR3, is DTGVSQNPRHKITKRGQNVTFRCDPISEHNRLYWYRQTLGQGPEFLTYFQNEAQLEKSRLLSDRFSAERPKGSFSTLEIQRTEQGDSAMYLCASSLMGGDTEAFFGQGTRLTVV.

This chain uses TRBV7-9 with TRBJ1-5; D remains unclear. V was trimmed by 2 bases and J by 4 bases, leaving 9 bases between them. The CDR3 loop spans 14 amino acids. CDR1 and CDR2 from the germline V gene are SEHNR and FQNEAQ (reference sequence). The CDR3 DNA follows: TGTGCCAGCAGCTTATCAAAGGGAAATCAGCCCCAGCATTTT. Translated, it gives CASSLSKGNQPQHF.

This clone was counted a single time. This chain links TRBV5-5 with TRBJ1-4; D call uncertain. Germline CDR1 SGHKS, CDR2 YYEKEE (reference sequence). This CDR3 spans 15 amino acids. Trimming pared 1 base from V and 8 bases from J, leaving 15 bases between. Written as DNA, the CDR3 is TGTGCCAGCAGCTTGTACGGGATAGAAGGAGAAAAACTGTTTTTT. Protein sequence: CASSLYGIEGEKLFF.